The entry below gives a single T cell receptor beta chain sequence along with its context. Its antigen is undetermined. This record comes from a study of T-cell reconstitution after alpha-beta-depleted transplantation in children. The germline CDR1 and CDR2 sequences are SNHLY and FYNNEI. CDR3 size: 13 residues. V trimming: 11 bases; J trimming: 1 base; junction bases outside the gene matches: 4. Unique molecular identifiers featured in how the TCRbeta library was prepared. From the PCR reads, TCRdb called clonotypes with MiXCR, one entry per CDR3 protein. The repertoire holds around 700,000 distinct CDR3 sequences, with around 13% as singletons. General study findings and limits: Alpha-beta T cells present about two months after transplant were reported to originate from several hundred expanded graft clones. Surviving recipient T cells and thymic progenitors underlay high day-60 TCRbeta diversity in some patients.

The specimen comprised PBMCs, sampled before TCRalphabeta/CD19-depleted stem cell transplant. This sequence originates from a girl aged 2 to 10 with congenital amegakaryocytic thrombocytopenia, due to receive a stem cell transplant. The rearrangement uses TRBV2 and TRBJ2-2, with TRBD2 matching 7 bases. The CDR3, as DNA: TGTGCCGGAGAGCGGGAGAACACCGGGGAGCTGTTTTTT. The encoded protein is CAGERENTGELFF.